This passage covers 8 T cell receptor beta chains from one sample sequenced in a study of cytomegalovirus exposure and HLA in healthy donors. The assay was immunoSEQ multiplex PCR, and TCRdb's table has in-frame clones only and misses some. This sample yields some 150,000 clones, of which about 88% are seen a single time; approximately 20% belongs to the top ten. The sequenced material came from PBMCs. Receptors originate from a man aged 18-30 years in good health and CMV-seropositive.

V usage is TRBV6-6 and J usage is TRBJ2-5; D call uncertain. The germline gives CDR1 MNHNY, CDR2 SVGAGI (reference sequence). With 2 bases removed from V and 0 bases from J, the gap between germline ends came to 4 bases. CDR3 length: 13 amino acids. The CDR3 DNA is TGTGCCAGCAGTTACCGGTACCAAGAGACCCAGTACTTC. Amino acids: CASSYRYQETQYF.

The chain employs TRBV9 and TRBJ2-4; 9 bases are shared with TRBD1. The J segment lost 1 base and the V segment lost 2 bases, leaving 4 bases of the junction unmatched. From germline, CDR1 is SGDLS and CDR2 YYNGEE. The CDR3 length is 16 residues. CDR3 protein: CASSVTGGIAKNIQYF. CDR3 nucleotide sequence: TGTGCCAGCAGCGTGACAGGGGGTATCGCCAAAAACATTCAGTACTTC.

The V gene is TRBV19, the J gene TRBJ2-5; D might be TRBD1 (7 bases). CDR3 length: 13 residues. Per the germline V gene, CDR1 is LNHDA and CDR2 is SQIVND (reference sequence). The ends were cut back, 5 bases at V and 5 bases at J, with 12 bases in the middle. The CDR3, as DNA: TGTGCCAGTAGTGCAGGGGGGAGCGAGACCCAGTACTTC. This gives the protein CASSAGGSETQYF.

This clone was counted a few times. The chain uses TRBV4-3 and TRBJ2-2; D is ambiguous. Trimming removed 2 bases from V and 4 bases from J, with 8 bases in between. From germline, CDR1 is LGHNA and CDR2 YSLEER. This CDR3 has 14 residues. Here the CDR3 reads CASSQLVVTGELFF. The CDR3 DNA is TGCGCCAGCAGCCAATTGGTAGTCACCGGGGAGCTGTTTTTT.

V and J are TRBV6-5 and TRBJ2-5, with D hard to call. CDR1 is MNHEY, CDR2 SVGAGI, per germline. This CDR3 has 14 amino acids. V was clipped by 0 bases and J by 5 bases, with 10 bases between them. The chain's CDR3 is CASSYSLERETQYF. Written as DNA, the CDR3 is TGTGCCAGCAGTTACTCGCTTGAACGGGAGACCCAGTACTTC.

This sequence joins TRBV6-4 and TRBJ2-3, with 7 positions matching TRBD2. The CDR3 is 16 residues long. V lost 3 bases, J lost 1 base, and 7 bases stayed unmatched. Germline-derived CDR1 and CDR2 are MRHNA and SNTAGT. Here the CDR3 reads CASSEVGAGGTDTQYF. In DNA, the CDR3 is TGTGCCAGCAGTGAGGTCGGTGCGGGAGGCACAGATACGCAGTATTTT.

This rearrangement joins TRBV7-6 to TRBJ1-2; possibly TRBD1 for D (6 bases). CDR3 length: 14 amino acids. Trimming shortened V by 5 bases and J by 4 bases, and 14 bases separated the two germline ends. Germline assignment: CDR1 SGHVS and CDR2 FNYEAQ. The CDR3 DNA reads TGTGCCAGCAGCCCAACAGGGTTAGGCTATGGCTACACCTTC. Translation: CASSPTGLGYGYTF.

This clone was observed a few times. This rearrangement joins TRBV7-2 to TRBJ2-7; D is uncertain. This CDR3 contains 11 residues. Germline assignment: CDR1 SGHTA and CDR2 FQGNSA. V gave up 4 bases and J gave up 5 bases, with 6 bases separating them. For the CDR3, the DNA is TGTGCCAGCAGCTCGTTCCACGAGCAGTACTTC. This translates into CASSSFHEQYF.